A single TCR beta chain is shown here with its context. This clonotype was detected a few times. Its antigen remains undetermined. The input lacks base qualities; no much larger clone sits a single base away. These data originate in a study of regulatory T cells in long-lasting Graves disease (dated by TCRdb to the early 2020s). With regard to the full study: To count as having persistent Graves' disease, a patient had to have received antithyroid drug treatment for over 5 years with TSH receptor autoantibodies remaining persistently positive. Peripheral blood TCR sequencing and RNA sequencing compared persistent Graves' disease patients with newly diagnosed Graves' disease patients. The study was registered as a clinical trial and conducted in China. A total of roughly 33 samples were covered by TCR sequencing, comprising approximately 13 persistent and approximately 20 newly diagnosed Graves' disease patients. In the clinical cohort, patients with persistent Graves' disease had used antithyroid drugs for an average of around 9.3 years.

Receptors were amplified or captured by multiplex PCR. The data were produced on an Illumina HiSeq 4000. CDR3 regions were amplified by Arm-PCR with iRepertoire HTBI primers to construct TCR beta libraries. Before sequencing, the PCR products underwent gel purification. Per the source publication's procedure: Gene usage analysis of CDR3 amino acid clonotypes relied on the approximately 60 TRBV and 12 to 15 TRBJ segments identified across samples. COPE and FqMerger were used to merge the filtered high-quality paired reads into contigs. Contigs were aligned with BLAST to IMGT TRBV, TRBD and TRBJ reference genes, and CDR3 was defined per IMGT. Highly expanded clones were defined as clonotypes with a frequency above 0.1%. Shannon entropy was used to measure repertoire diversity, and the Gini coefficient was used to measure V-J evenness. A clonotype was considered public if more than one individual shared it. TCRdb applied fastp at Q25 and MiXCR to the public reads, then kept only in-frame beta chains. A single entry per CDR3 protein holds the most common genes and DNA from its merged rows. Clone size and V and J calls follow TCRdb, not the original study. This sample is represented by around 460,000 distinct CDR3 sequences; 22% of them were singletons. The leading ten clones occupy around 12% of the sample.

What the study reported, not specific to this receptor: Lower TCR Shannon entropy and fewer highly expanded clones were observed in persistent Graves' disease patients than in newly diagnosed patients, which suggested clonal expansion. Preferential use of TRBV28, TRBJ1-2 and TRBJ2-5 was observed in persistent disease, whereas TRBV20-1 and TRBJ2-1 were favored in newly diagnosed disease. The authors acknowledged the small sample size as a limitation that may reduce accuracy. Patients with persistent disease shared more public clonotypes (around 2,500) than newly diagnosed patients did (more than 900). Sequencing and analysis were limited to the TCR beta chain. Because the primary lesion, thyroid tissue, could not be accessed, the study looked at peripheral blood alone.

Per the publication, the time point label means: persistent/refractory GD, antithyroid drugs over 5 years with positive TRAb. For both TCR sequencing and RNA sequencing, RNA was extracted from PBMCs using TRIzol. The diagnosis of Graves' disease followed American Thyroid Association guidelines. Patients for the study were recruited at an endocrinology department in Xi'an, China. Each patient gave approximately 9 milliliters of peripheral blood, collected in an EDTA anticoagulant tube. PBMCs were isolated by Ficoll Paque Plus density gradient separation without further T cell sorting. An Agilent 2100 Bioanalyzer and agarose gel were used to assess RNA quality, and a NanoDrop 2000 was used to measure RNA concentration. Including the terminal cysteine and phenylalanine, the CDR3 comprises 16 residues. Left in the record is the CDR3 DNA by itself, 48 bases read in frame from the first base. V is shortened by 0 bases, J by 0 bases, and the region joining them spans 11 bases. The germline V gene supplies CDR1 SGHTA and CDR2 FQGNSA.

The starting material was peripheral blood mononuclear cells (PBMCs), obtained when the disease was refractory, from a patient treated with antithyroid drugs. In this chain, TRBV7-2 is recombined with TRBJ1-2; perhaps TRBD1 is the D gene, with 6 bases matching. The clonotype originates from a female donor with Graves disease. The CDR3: CASSLAGGGTNYGYTF. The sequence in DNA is TGTGCCAGCAGCTTAGCTGGTGGGGGCACTAACTATGGCTACACCTTC.